Each of the 4 T cell receptor beta chains below was sequenced from the same sample in a study of blood T cell repertoires in COVID-19. The table came from immunoSEQ multiplex PCR; TCRdb's copy has only in-frame clones and leaves some out. The data hold 150,000 to 200,000 clones, with around 81% observed a single time. Material for sequencing was peripheral blood. These receptor sequences come from a woman older than 75 with COVID-19, enrolled during active disease.

The CDR3 nucleotides read TGTGCCAGCAGCTTGGCCCAGGGTTCCGGGGAGCTGTTTTTT. It specifies CASSLAQGSGELFF. The rearrangement joins TRBV5-5 to TRBJ2-2; D may be TRBD1 (5 bases). V was pared by 0 bases and J by 6 bases, with 9 bases between. CDR3 length equals 14 residues. Germline lookup yields CDR1 SGHKS and CDR2 YYEKEE (reference sequence).

This clone was counted once. V is TRBV2 and J is TRBJ2-7; 12 nucleotides line up with TRBD2. This CDR3 has 14 residues. Germline assignment: CDR1 SNHLY and CDR2 FYNNEI. V was pared by 6 bases and J by 3 bases, with 3 bases of the junction left unmatched. The CDR3 DNA is TGTGCCAGCAGAGCGACTAGCGGGAGCTACGAGCAGTACTTC. Its protein is CASRATSGSYEQYF.

CDR3 in amino acids: CASSASGSYEQYF. The DNA of the CDR3 is TGTGCCAGCAGCGCCTCGGGGTCTTACGAGCAGTACTTC. The rearrangement links TRBV11-2 to TRBJ2-7; the D gene is possibly TRBD2 (5 bases). The CDR3 sequence is 13 residues long. Trimming pared 5 bases from V and 4 bases from J, leaving 12 bases between. Germline CDR1 SGHAT, CDR2 FQNNGV.

CDR3: CASSLRIAGDPQETQYF. The CDR3 region has the DNA TGCGCCAGCAGCTTGCGGATAGCGGGGGACCCCCAAGAGACCCAGTACTTC. The chain employs TRBV5-1 and TRBJ2-5; 9 nucleotides line up with TRBD2. Trimming took 1 base from V and 1 from J; bases not matched to a gene: 8. CDR1 and CDR2 (germline): SGHRS, YFSETQ. This CDR3 comprises 17 residues.